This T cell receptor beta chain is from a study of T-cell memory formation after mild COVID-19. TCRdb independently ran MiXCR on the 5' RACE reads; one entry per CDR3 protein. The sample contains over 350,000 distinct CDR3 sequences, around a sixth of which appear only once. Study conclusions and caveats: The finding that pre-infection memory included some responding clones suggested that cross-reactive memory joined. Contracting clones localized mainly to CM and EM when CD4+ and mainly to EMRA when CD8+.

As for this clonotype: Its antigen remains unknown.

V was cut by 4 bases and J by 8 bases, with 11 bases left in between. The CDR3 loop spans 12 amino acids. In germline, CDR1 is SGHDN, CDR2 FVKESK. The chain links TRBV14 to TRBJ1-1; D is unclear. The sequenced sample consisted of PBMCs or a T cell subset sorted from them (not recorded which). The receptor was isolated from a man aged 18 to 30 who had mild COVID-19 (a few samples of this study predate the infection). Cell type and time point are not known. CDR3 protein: CASSLPIGEAFF. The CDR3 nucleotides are TGTGCCAGCAGCCTCCCTATCGGGGAAGCTTTCTTT.